This is a list of T cell receptor beta chains from one sample in a study of blood T cells in healthy people across ages. TCRdb re-derived calls from the 5' RACE reads in MiXCR, one entry per CDR3 protein. Found here are hundreds of thousands of distinct CDR3 sequences, roughly 56% of them singletons; the top ten hold about 26%. The sequenced sample consisted of blood. These receptors all stem from a man aged 40-49 years in good health. Each CDR3 is given with its conserved first and last residue. The D gene is left open where the match is weak. Size values are once, few and many counts, or a class for expanded clones, and some rows have none.

size,V,length,D,J,CDR3,DNA
NA,TRBV7-3,15,NA,TRBJ2-1,CASSLRSDANNEQFF,TGTGCCAGCAGCTTACGCTCGGACGCAAACAATGAGCAGTTCTTC
NA,TRBV27,13,NA,TRBJ2-7,CASSLAAGYEQYF,TGTGCCAGCAGTTTAGCGGCTGGGTACGAGCAGTACTTC
NA,TRBV28,12,NA,TRBJ2-7,CASKGLAYEQYF,TGTGCCAGCAAGGGCCTAGCCTACGAGCAGTACTTC
NA,TRBV6-2/TRBV6-3,13,NA,TRBJ2-7,CASRWERVSEQYF,TGTGCCAGCAGGTGGGAGAGGGTATCCGAGCAGTACTTC
NA,TRBV20-1,11,NA,TRBJ2-7,CSVLESYEQYF,TGCAGTGTCTTGGAGTCCTACGAGCAGTACTTC
few,TRBV6-4,15,NA,TRBJ2-3,CASSALGGAPDTQYF,TGTGCCAGCAGTGCCCTGGGGGGGGCGCCGGATACGCAGTATTTT
NA,TRBV28,16,TRBD2,TRBJ2-3,CASESYQREGTDTQYF,TGTGCCAGCGAGTCTTATCAGCGGGAGGGCACAGATACGCAGTATTTT
NA,TRBV3-1,15,TRBD1,TRBJ1-6,CASSQGTGRNSPLHF,TGTGCCAGCAGCCAAGGGACAGGCAGAAATTCACCCCTCCACTTT
NA,TRBV20-1,16,NA,TRBJ2-1,CSARSGASYPYNEQFF,TGCAGTGCTAGATCAGGGGCAAGCTACCCCTACAATGAGCAGTTCTTC
NA,TRBV20-1,14,TRBD1,TRBJ1-2,CSARDRGTDYGYTF,TGCAGTGCTAGAGATCGCGGGACAGACTATGGCTACACCTTC
NA,TRBV7-8,15,NA,TRBJ1-1,CASSASGNFNTEAFF,TGTGCCAGCAGCGCCTCAGGGAATTTTAACACTGAAGCTTTCTTT
few,TRBV29-1,16,NA,TRBJ2-4,CSVEEDRRVAKNIQYF,TGCAGCGTTGAAGAAGACAGGCGGGTAGCCAAAAACATTCAGTACTTC
NA,TRBV6-6,17,NA,TRBJ1-5,CASSYFPLGTSNQPQHF,TGTGCCAGCAGTTACTTCCCACTAGGGACTAGCAATCAGCCCCAGCATTTT
NA,TRBV2,15,NA,TRBJ2-1,CASSVGDLSYNEQFF,TGTGCCAGCAGTGTAGGGGACTTGAGTTACAATGAGCAGTTCTTC
NA,TRBV9,13,NA,TRBJ1-2,CASSATGTLHYTF,TGTGCCAGCAGCGCCACCGGGACACTCCACTACACCTTC
NA,TRBV20-1,16,NA,TRBJ1-1,CSARDWVGGMNTEAFF,TGCAGTGCTAGAGATTGGGTGGGAGGGATGAACACTGAAGCTTTCTTT
NA,TRBV11-2,14,NA,TRBJ2-4,CASSLIRAKNIQYF,TGTGCCAGCAGCTTAATCAGGGCCAAAAACATTCAGTACTTC
NA,TRBV7-2,13,NA,TRBJ2-7,CASSLEVRRGQYF,TGTGCCAGCAGCTTAGAGGTTAGGAGGGGGCAGTACTTC
NA,TRBV29-1,11,NA,TRBJ1-2,CSSDGTYGYTF,TGCAGCTCGGACGGTACCTATGGCTACACCTTC
NA,TRBV28,14,TRBD1,TRBJ1-6,CASSFDRVNSPLHF,TGTGCCAGCAGTTTTGACAGGGTAAATTCACCCCTCCACTTT
many,TRBV12-3/TRBV12-4,13,NA,TRBJ2-3,CASSSGSTDTQYF,TGTGCCAGCAGTAGCGGGAGCACAGATACGCAGTATTTT
NA,TRBV5-6,15,NA,TRBJ2-7,CASSLRQVGSYERYF,TGTGCCAGCAGCTTAAGACAGGTCGGTAGCTACGAGCGGTACTTC
NA,TRBV6-4,16,TRBD2,TRBJ2-1,CASSSQGLAGGNEQFF,TGTGCCAGCAGCTCCCAGGGACTAGCGGGAGGCAATGAGCAGTTCTTC
NA,TRBV7-3,15,NA,TRBJ1-5,CASSLTLNSNQPQHF,TGTGCCAGCAGCTTAACTCTTAACTCCAATCAGCCCCAGCATTTT
few,TRBV15,15,NA,TRBJ2-5,CATSSGRGFQETQYF,TGTGCCACCAGCAGCGGTCGGGGGTTCCAAGAGACCCAGTACTTC
NA,TRBV12-3/TRBV12-4,12,TRBD1,TRBJ1-2,CTSRRTGPTYTF,TGTACCAGCAGACGGACAGGACCGACCTACACCTTC
few,TRBV7-2,16,NA,TRBJ2-1,CASSLVGRSSYNEQFF,TGTGCCAGCAGCTTAGTTGGCAGGAGCTCCTACAATGAGCAGTTCTTC
once,TRBV10-2,16,TRBD1,TRBJ1-5,CASSGLTDRGRQPQHF,TGCGCCAGCAGTGGCCTAACTGACAGGGGCCGTCAGCCCCAGCATTTT
once,TRBV7-2,17,TRBD2,TRBJ2-1,CASSMGLAGGAYNEQFF,TGTGCCAGCAGCATGGGACTAGCGGGAGGGGCGTACAATGAGCAGTTCTTC
many,TRBV3-1,15,NA,TRBJ2-5,CASSQDRRGSKTQYF,TGTGCCAGCAGCCAAGATCGAAGGGGGTCAAAGACCCAGTACTTC
few,TRBV6-5,13,TRBD1,TRBJ1-1,CASGRQGGPEAFF,TGTGCCAGCGGCCGACAGGGAGGCCCTGAAGCTTTCTTT
NA,TRBV11-3,13,TRBD2,TRBJ2-5,CASLAGSQETQYF,TGTGCCAGTCTAGCGGGGTCCCAAGAGACCCAGTACTTC
NA,TRBV27,12,NA,TRBJ1-1,CASSLPGTEAFF,TGTGCCAGCAGTTTACCGGGCACTGAAGCTTTCTTT
NA,TRBV9,15,NA,TRBJ2-7,CASSVGLSLSYEQYF,TGTGCCAGCAGCGTCGGACTCTCCCTCTCCTACGAGCAGTACTTC
NA,TRBV10-3,13,TRBD1,TRBJ2-7,CAISEWTGAEQYF,TGTGCCATCAGTGAGTGGACAGGGGCCGAGCAGTACTTC
NA,TRBV7-9,16,NA,TRBJ1-2,CASSLGGGSQDYGYTF,TGTGCCAGCAGCTTAGGAGGCGGGTCTCAGGACTATGGCTACACCTTC
NA,TRBV20-1,15,NA,TRBJ2-3,CSARDWVGLADTQYF,TGCAGTGCTAGAGATTGGGTGGGTCTGGCAGATACGCAGTATTTT
NA,TRBV19,15,TRBD2,TRBJ2-7,CASSRVSGRVDEQYF,TGTGCCAGTAGTAGAGTCAGCGGGAGGGTTGACGAGCAGTACTTC
NA,TRBV10-3,13,NA,TRBJ2-7,CAIPGPGTYEQYF,TGTGCCATCCCCGGGCCAGGAACCTACGAGCAGTACTTC
NA,TRBV20-1,14,NA,TRBJ2-7,CSARPLDSSYEQYF,TGCAGTGCTAGACCTCTGGACAGTTCCTACGAGCAGTACTTC
NA,TRBV24-1,16,NA,TRBJ2-7,CATSPTGAAFDDEQYF,TGTGCCACCAGTCCCACAGGCGCCGCATTTGACGACGAGCAGTACTTC
NA,TRBV29-1,13,NA,TRBJ2-5,CSVENGRSETQYF,TGCAGCGTTGAGAATGGGAGGTCGGAGACCCAGTACTTC
NA,TRBV13,16,TRBD2,TRBJ2-5,CASSPIRPSGVWEQYF,TGTGCCAGCAGCCCCATTCGGCCTAGCGGGGTCTGGGAGCAGTACTTC
NA,TRBV20-1,13,NA,TRBJ2-5,CSAQEVVGETQYF,TGCAGTGCGCAGGAGGTAGTCGGGGAGACCCAGTACTTC
once,TRBV20-1,12,NA,TRBJ1-2,CSARRREDGYTF,TGCAGTGCTAGGAGACGAGAAGATGGCTACACCTTC
many,TRBV28,19,NA,TRBJ2-5,CASSLYVATGTRRRETQYF,TGTGCCAGCAGTTTATATGTCGCGACAGGTACGAGAAGGAGAGAGACCCAGTACTTC
NA,TRBV24-1,12,NA,TRBJ1-2,CATSDTYYGYTF,TGTGCCACCAGTGATACATACTATGGCTACACCTTC
few,TRBV7-9,14,NA,TRBJ2-5,CASSHSGTQETQYF,TGTGCCAGCAGCCATTCGGGCACCCAAGAGACCCAGTACTTC
NA,TRBV28,15,TRBD1,TRBJ2-7,CASSRTGGYPFEQYF,TGTGCCAGCAGTAGAACAGGGGGCTACCCTTTCGAGCAGTACTTC
NA,TRBV21-1,18,NA,TRBJ1-5,CASSSDRGHWRSNQPQHF,TGTGCCAGCAGCAGCGACAGGGGGCACTGGCGTAGCAATCAGCCCCAGCATTTT
NA,TRBV10-2,16,NA,TRBJ2-2,CASSERGSWGPGELFF,TGCGCCAGCAGTGAGCGGGGGTCTTGGGGTCCCGGGGAGCTGTTTTTT
NA,TRBV7-6,16,TRBD1,TRBJ1-6,CASSGVRDRGETPLHF,TGTGCCAGCAGCGGTGTGCGGGACAGGGGAGAGACACCCCTCCACTTT
NA,TRBV28,18,TRBD1,TRBJ2-3,CASSFRTGGQVLGDTQYF,TGTGCCAGTAGTTTTCGGACAGGGGGTCAGGTTTTAGGAGATACGCAGTATTTT
NA,TRBV7-2,14,NA,TRBJ2-7,CASSPSPNHYEQYF,TGTGCCAGCAGCCCCTCCCCCAACCACTACGAGCAGTACTTC
NA,TRBV7-9,15,NA,TRBJ2-2,CASSHPADYTGELFF,TGTGCCAGCAGCCACCCGGCAGACTACACCGGGGAGCTGTTTTTT
NA,TRBV7-9,12,NA,TRBJ2-5,CASSLGERRQYF,TGTGCCAGCAGCCTCGGTGAGCGGAGGCAGTACTTC